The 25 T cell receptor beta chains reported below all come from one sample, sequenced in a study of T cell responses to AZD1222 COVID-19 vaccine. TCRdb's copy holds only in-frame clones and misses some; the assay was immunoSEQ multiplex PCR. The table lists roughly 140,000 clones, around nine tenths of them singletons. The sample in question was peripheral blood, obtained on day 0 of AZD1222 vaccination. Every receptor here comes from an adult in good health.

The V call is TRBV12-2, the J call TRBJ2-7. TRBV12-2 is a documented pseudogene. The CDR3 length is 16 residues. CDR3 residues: CASRPNPHTGSYEQYF. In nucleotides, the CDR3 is TGTGCAAGTCGCCCCAACCCCCACACTGGCTCCTACGAGCAGTACTTC.

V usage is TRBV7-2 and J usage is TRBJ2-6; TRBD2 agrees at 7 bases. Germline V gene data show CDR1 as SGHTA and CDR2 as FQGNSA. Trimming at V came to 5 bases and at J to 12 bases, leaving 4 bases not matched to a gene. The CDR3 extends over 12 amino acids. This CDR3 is CASSPGRGVLTF. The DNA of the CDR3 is TGTGCCAGCAGCCCAGGGAGGGGCGTCCTGACTTTC.

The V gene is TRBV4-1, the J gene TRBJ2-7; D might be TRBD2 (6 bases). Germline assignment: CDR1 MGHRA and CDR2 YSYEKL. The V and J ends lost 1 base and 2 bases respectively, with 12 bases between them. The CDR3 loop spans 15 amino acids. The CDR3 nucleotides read TGCGCCAGCAGCCAAGTGGAGGGCGGCACCTACGAGCAGTACTTC. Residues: CASSQVEGGTYEQYF.

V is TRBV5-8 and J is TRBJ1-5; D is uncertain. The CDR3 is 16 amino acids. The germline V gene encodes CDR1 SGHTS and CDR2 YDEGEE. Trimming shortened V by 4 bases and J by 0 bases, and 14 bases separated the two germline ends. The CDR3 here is CASSILPGISNQPQHF. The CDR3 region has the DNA TGTGCCAGCAGCATCCTCCCCGGGATTAGCAATCAGCCCCAGCATTTT.

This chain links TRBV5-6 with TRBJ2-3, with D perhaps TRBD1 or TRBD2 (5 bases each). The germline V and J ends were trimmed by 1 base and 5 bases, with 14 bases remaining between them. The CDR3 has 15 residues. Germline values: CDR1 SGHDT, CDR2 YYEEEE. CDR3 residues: CASSLRGDAGDTQYF. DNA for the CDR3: TGTGCCAGCAGCTTGAGGGGAGATGCGGGAGATACGCAGTATTTT. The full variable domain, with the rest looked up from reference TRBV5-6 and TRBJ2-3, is DAGVTQSPTHLIKTRGQQVTLRCSPKSGHDTVSWYQQALGQGPQFIFQYYEEEERQRGNFPDRFSGHQFPNYSSELNVNALLLGDSALYLCASSLRGDAGDTQYFGPGTRLTVL.

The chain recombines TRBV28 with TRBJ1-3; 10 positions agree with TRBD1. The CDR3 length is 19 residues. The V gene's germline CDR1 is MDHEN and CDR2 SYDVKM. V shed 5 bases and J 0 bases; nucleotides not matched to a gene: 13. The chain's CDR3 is CASSAKQGQGYHSGNTIYF. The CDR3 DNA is TGTGCCAGCAGTGCCAAACAGGGACAGGGGTATCACTCTGGAAACACCATATATTTT.

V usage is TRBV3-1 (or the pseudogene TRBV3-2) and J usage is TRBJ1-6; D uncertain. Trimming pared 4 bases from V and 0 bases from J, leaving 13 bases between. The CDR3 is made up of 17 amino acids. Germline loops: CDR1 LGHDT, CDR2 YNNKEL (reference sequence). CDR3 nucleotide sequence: TGTGCCAGCAGCCCCCCCCTTCGGAGCTCCTATAATTCACCCCTCCACTTT. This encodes CASSPPLRSSYNSPLHF.

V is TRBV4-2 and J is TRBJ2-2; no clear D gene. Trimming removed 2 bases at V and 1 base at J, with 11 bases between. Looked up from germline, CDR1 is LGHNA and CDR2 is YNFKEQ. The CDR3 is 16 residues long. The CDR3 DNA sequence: TGTGCCAGCAGCCAAACAGCCAGCCAGAACACCGGGGAGCTGTTTTTT. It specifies CASSQTASQNTGELFF.

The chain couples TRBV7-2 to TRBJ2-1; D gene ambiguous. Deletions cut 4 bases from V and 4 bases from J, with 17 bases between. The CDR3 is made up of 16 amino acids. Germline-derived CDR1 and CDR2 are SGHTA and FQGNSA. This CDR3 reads CASSSSRALGYNEQFF. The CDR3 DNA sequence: TGTGCCAGCAGCTCCTCACGGGCGTTGGGGTACAATGAGCAGTTCTTC.

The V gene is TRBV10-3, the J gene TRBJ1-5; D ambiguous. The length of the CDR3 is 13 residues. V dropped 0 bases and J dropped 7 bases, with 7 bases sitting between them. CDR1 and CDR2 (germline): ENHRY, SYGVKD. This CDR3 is CAISESSSQPQHF. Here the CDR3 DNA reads TGTGCCATCAGTGAGTCGTCATCCCAGCCCCAGCATTTT.

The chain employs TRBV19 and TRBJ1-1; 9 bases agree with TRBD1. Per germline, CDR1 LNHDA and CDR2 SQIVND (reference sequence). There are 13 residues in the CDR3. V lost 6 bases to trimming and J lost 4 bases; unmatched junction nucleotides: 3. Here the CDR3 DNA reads TGTGCCAGTAGGACGGACAGGGGCACTGAAGCTTTCTTT. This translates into CASRTDRGTEAFF.

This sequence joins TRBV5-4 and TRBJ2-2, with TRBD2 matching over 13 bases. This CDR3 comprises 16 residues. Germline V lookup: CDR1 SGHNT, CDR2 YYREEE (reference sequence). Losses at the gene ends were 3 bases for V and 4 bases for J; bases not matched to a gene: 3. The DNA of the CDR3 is TGTGCCAGCAGCTCAGGACTAGCGGGAGTCACCGGGGAGCTGTTTTTT. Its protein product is CASSSGLAGVTGELFF.

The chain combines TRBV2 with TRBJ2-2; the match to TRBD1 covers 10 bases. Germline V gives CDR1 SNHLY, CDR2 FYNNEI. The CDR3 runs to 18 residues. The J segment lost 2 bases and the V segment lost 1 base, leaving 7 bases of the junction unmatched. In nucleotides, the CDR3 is TGTGCCAGCAGTGAAGATCCTGGGACAGGGGACAACACCGGGGAGCTGTTTTTT. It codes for CASSEDPGTGDNTGELFF.

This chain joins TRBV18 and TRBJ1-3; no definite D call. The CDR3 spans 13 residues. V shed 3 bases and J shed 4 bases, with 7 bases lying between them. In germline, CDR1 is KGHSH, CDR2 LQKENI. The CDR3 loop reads CASSPQEGNTIYF. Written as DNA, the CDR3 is TGTGCCAGCTCACCCCAGGAGGGAAACACCATATATTTT. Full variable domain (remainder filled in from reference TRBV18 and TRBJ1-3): NAGVMQNPRHLVRRRGQEARLRCSPMKGHSHVYWYRQLPEEGLKFMVYLQKENIIDESGMPKERFSAEFPKEGPSILRIQQVVRGDSAAYFCASSPQEGNTIYFGEGSWLTVV.

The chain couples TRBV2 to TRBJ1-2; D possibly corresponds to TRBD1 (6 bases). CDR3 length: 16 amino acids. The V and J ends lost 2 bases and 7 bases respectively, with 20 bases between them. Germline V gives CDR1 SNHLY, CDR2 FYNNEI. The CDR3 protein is CASSERMGGLVSGYTF. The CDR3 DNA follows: TGTGCCAGCAGTGAACGAATGGGGGGGCTGGTTAGTGGCTACACCTTC. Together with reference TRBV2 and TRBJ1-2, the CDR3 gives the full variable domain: EPEVTQTPSHQVTQMGQEVILRCVPISNHLYFYWYRQILGQKVEFLVSFYNNEISEKSEIFDDQFSVERPDGSNFTLKIRSTKLEDSAMYFCASSERMGGLVSGYTFGSGTRLTVV.

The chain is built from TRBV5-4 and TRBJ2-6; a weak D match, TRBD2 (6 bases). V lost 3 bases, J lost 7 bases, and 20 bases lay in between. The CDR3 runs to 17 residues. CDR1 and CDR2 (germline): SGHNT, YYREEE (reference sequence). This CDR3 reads CASSSRTGSQGANVLTF. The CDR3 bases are TGTGCCAGCAGCTCTCGTACCGGGAGCCAGGGCGCCAACGTCCTGACTTTC.

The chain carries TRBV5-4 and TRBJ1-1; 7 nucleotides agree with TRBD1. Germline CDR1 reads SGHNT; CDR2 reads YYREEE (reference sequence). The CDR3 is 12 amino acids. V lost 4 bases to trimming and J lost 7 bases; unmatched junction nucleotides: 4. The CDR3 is CASSVTGLEAFF. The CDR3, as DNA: TGTGCCAGCAGCGTGACAGGGCTTGAAGCTTTCTTT. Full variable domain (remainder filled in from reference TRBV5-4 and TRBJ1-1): ETGVTQSPTHLIKTRGQQVTLRCSSQSGHNTVSWYQQALGQGPQFIFQYYREEENGRGNFPPRFSGLQFPNYSSELNVNALELDDSALYLCASSVTGLEAFFGQGTRLTVV.

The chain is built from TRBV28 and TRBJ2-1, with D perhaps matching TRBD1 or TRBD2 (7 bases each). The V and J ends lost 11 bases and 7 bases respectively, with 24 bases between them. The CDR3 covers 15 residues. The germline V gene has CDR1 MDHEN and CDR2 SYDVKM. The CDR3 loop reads CASRGGGAFENEQFF. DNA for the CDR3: TGTGCCTCCAGGGGGGGAGGTGCGTTCGAGAATGAGCAGTTCTTC.

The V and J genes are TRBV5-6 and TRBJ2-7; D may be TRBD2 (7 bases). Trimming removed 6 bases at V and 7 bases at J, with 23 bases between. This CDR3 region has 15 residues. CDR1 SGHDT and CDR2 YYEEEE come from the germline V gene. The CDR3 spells CASIKGGTVLREQYF. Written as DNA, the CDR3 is TGTGCCAGCATCAAGGGGGGGACGGTGTTAAGGGAGCAGTACTTC.

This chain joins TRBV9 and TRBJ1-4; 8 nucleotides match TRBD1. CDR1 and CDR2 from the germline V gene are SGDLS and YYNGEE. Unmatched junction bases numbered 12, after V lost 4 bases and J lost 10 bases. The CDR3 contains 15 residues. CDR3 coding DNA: TGTGCCAGCAGCCCCCAGACAGGGGTCGAGGGAAAACTGTTTTTT. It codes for CASSPQTGVEGKLFF.

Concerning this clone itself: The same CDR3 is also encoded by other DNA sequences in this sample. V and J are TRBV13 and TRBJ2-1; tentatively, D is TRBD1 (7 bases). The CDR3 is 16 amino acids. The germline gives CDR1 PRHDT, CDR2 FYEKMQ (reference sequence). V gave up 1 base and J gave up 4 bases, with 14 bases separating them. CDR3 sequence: CASSLAGGGSYNEQFF. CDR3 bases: TGTGCCAGCAGCTTAGCCGGAGGGGGCTCTTACAATGAGCAGTTCTTC. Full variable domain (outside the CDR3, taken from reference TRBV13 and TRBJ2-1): AAGVIQSPRHLIKEKRETATLKCYPIPRHDTVYWYQQGPGQDPQFLISFYEKMQSDKGSIPDRFSAQQFSDYHSELNMSSLELGDSALYFCASSLAGGGSYNEQFFGPGTRLTVL.

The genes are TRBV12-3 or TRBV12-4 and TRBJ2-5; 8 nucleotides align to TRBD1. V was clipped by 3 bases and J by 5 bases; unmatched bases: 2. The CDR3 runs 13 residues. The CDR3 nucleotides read TGTGCCAGCAGTTTCAGGGGGCAGGAGACCCAGTACTTC. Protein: CASSFRGQETQYF.

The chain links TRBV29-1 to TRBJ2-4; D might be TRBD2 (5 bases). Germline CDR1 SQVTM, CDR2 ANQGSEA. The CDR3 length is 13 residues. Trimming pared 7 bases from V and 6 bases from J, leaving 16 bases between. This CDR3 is CSAVLAGLNIQYF. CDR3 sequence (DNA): TGCAGCGCCGTCCTAGCAGGTTTAAACATTCAGTACTTC.

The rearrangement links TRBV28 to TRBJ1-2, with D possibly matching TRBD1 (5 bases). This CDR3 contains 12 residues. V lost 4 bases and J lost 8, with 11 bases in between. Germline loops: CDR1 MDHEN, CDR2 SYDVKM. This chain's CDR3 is CASSWGLGGYTF. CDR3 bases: TGTGCCAGCAGTTGGGGCCTAGGGGGCTACACCTTC.

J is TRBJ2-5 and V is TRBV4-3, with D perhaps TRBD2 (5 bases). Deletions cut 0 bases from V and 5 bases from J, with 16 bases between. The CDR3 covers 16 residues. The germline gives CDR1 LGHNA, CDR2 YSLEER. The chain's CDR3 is CASSQDLSTEGETQYF. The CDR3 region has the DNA TGCGCCAGCAGCCAAGATCTCTCGACCGAGGGTGAGACCCAGTACTTC.